This entry concerns a single T cell receptor (beta chain). Via MiXCR, TCRdb re-called the 5' RACE reads, giving one row per CDR3 protein. Here the sample spans around 1.7 million distinct CDR3 sequences, more than 30% being singletons. These data come from a study of identical twins. The CDR3 length is 13 residues. Unmatched junction bases numbered 6, after V lost 6 bases and J lost 4 bases. Germline CDR1 reads DFQATT; CDR2 reads SNEGSKA (reference sequence). The sequence was collected from a newborn girl in good health. Specimen: cord blood. This sequence joins TRBV20-1 and TRBJ2-3; 8 positions match TRBD1. In nucleotides, the CDR3 is TGCAGTGCGCGCAGGGGGCGCTCAGATACGCAGTATTTT. Its protein is CSARRGRSDTQYF.